This T cell receptor beta chain was documented in a study of cytomegalovirus exposure and HLA in healthy donors. A remark on this clone: Its cognate antigen is unknown.

Overall study findings and caveats: TCR beta chains associated with HLA were, in a later analysis, more clonally expanded than equally common others.

Germline V gene data show CDR1 as SEHNR and CDR2 as FQNEAQ (reference sequence). The length of the CDR3 is 14 residues. The germline V and J ends were trimmed by 5 bases and 0 bases, with 11 bases remaining between them. The PCR used 60 Vbeta and 13 Jbeta primers. Repertoires were generated with immunoSEQ multiplex PCR, while TCRdb's copy carries only in-frame clones and drops some. The sample carries 150,000 to 200,000 clones, 75% to 90% recorded once. The origin of this receptor is a man aged 40-50 years in good health and CMV-seropositive. Sequencing was carried out using PBMCs. The V call is TRBV7-9, the J call TRBJ2-7; maybe TRBD2 (5 bases). This CDR3 reads CASSPPGSSYEQYF. The CDR3 DNA reads TGTGCCAGCAGCCCACCGGGGAGCTCCTACGAGCAGTACTTC.